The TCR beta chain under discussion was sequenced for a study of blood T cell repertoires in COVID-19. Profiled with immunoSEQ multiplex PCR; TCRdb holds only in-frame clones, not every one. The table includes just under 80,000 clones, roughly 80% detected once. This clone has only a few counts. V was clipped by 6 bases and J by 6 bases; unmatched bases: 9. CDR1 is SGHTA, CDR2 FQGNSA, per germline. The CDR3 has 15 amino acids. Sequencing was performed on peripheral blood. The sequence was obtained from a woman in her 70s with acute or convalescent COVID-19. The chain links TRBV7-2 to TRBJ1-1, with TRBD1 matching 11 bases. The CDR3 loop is CASSYIPGQGAEAFF. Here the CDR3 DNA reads TGTGCCAGCAGTTATATTCCGGGACAGGGGGCTGAAGCTTTCTTT.